The entry below gives a single TCR beta chain sequence along with its context. Germline-derived CDR1 and CDR2 are SEHNR and FQNEAQ (reference sequence). The CDR3 spans 15 residues. Trimming cost V 5 bases and J 4 bases; bases outside gene matches: 7. TCRdb re-analysed the 5' RACE reads in MiXCR, keeping a single row per CDR3 protein. The table has 96,000 or so distinct CDR3 sequences, around 9.8% seen once. The entry originates in a study of T cells after yellow fever vaccination. The genes are TRBV7-9 and TRBJ2-1; 8 nucleotides align to TRBD1. Source: CD8+ T cells not binding an NS4B(214-222) dextramer, sorted from PBMCs, taken less than 16 days after the first yellow fever vaccination. This clonotype was obtained from a man between 18 and 29 years old who received the YFV17D yellow fever vaccine. The CDR3: CASSGDRGGYNEQFF. CDR3 coding DNA: TGTGCCAGCAGCGGAGACAGGGGTGGGTACAATGAGCAGTTCTTC.